One and the same sample provided the 9 T cell receptor beta chains below, sequenced in a study of T cells in Graves' hyperthyroidism and ophthalmopathy. RNA transcripts provided the source from which TCR beta CDR3 regions were amplified. A set of HTBI primers served as the primers for a first-round RT-PCR of the TCR CDR3. TCRdb passed the multiplex PCR reads through MiXCR, listing each CDR3 protein once. This table holds some 370,000 distinct CDR3 sequences, about a sixth found once. The sequenced sample consisted of blood. The source of these receptors is a woman aged 25 to 45 with Graves' hyperthyroidism that later progressed to Graves' ophthalmopathy.

This clonotype was seen at least ten times. The chain joins TRBV6-6 to TRBJ2-5; 9 positions agree with TRBD2. The CDR3 is 16 amino acids. In germline, CDR1 is MNHNY, CDR2 SVGAGI (reference sequence). V was pared by 2 bases and J by 2 bases, with 6 bases of the junction left unmatched. CDR3 nucleotides: TGTGCCAGCAGTTACGGGAGCGGGGGGTATCAAGAGACCCAGTACTTC. It yields the protein CASSYGSGGYQETQYF.

In this sample, this clonotype turned up a few times. V is TRBV5-6 and J is TRBJ2-7; TRBD2 is a possible D gene (6 bases). Germline assignment: CDR1 SGHDT and CDR2 YYEEEE. The length of the CDR3 is 15 residues. Trimming pared 0 bases from V and 5 bases from J, leaving 15 bases between. CDR3 DNA: TGTGCCAGCAGCTTGGTATCCGGGAGCGGGCACGAGCAGTACTTC. Protein: CASSLVSGSGHEQYF.

The J gene is TRBJ2-7, the V gene TRBV6-4; D is unresolved. The CDR3 has 16 amino acids. Germline assignment: CDR1 MRHNA and CDR2 SNTAGT. Between the trimmed V and J ends, which lost 6 bases and 1 base, there was a span of 19 bases. The CDR3 DNA reads TGTGCCAGCAGCCCATTGGCGAGACAAAGATCCTACGAGCAGTACTTC. Translated: CASSPLARQRSYEQYF.

This clonotype was seen at least ten times. The J gene is TRBJ2-5, the V gene TRBV2; D not certain. Germline V lookup: CDR1 SNHLY, CDR2 FYNNEI. V was clipped by 3 bases and J by 4 bases, with 12 bases between them. The CDR3 runs to 14 residues. CDR3 in amino acids: CASSERHGRETQYF. CDR3 nucleotides: TGTGCCAGCAGTGAGAGACACGGACGAGAGACCCAGTACTTC.

This clonotype was observed at least ten times. The chain employs TRBV27 and TRBJ1-1; possibly TRBD1 for D (5 bases). Germline V gives CDR1 MNHEY, CDR2 SMNVEV (reference sequence). The CDR3 spans 14 residues. The ends were cut back, 2 bases at V and 5 bases at J, with 12 bases in the middle. In DNA, the CDR3 is TGTGCCAGCAGTTTACGGCAGGGCGGGACTGAAGCTTTCTTT. This gives the protein CASSLRQGGTEAFF.

V usage is TRBV6-1 and J usage is TRBJ2-3; TRBD2 aligns across 7 bases. Per the germline V gene, CDR1 is MNHNS and CDR2 is SASEGT. After removal of 6 bases from V and 2 bases from J, the junction contained 2 bases not matched to a gene. This CDR3 comprises 13 residues. Here the CDR3 DNA reads TGTGCCAGCAGGCGGGAGCCCACAGATACGCAGTATTTT. The encoded protein is CASRREPTDTQYF.

There are many counts of this clonotype. This rearrangement joins TRBV6-1 to TRBJ2-1; TRBD2 matches at 8 bases. There are 14 residues in the CDR3. In germline, CDR1 is MNHNS, CDR2 SASEGT. The ends lost 7 bases at V and 6 bases at J; junction bases unmatched: 8. The CDR3 loop is CASTAGGPLNEQFF. CDR3 DNA: TGTGCCAGCACCGCGGGAGGTCCTCTCAATGAGCAGTTCTTC.

V and J are TRBV9 and TRBJ2-3, with a possible D match to TRBD1 (6 bases). The germline V and J ends were trimmed by 0 bases and 11 bases, with 10 bases remaining between them. CDR3 size: 12 residues. Germline CDR1 reads SGDLS; CDR2 reads YYNGEE. CDR3 amino acids: CASSVGGQKQYF. The CDR3 coding sequence is TGTGCCAGCAGCGTAGGAGGACAGAAGCAGTATTTT.

As concerns this clonotype: A much more abundant neighbour one base away suggests this may be a read error. CDR3 region: CASCHSGARRNQPQHF. The CDR3 nucleotides are TGTGCCAGCTGCCACTCAGGGGCGAGGCGCAATCAGCCCCAGCATTTT. The gene calls are TRBV3-1 and TRBJ1-5, with D possibly TRBD1 on 6 matching bases. The CDR3 totals 16 residues. Germline V gives CDR1 LGHDT, CDR2 YNNKEL (reference sequence).